This T cell receptor beta chain came from a study of post-analysis software for immune sequencing data. The authors incorporated unique molecular identifiers into the TCR beta cDNA libraries. In TCRdb, the PCR reads were re-called with MiXCR into one record per CDR3 protein. The repertoire holds almost 700,000 distinct CDR3 sequences, with 55% to 70% as singletons. This sequence originates from a girl between 2 and 10 years old with multiple sclerosis. What was sequenced was blood.

The CDR3 sequence is CASSSGLRGNYGYTF. The CDR3 nucleotides are TGTGCCAGCAGCTCAGGCTTGCGAGGGAACTATGGCTACACCTTC. The chain recombines TRBV7-2 with TRBJ1-2, with unresolved D. Germline V gene lookup returns CDR1 SGHTA and CDR2 FQGNSA. The V and J ends lost 4 bases and 2 bases respectively, with 14 bases between them. This CDR3 has 15 residues.